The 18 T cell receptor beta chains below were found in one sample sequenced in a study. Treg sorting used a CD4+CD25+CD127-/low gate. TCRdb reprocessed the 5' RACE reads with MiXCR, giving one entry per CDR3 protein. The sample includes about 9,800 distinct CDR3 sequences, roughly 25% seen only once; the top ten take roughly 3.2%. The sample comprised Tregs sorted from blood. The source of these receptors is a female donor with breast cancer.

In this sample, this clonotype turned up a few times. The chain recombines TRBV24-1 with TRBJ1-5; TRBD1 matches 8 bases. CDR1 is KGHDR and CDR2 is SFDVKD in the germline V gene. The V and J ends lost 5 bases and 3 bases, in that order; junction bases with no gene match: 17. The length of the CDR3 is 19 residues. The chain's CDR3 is CATSVPGTGRGWANQPQHF. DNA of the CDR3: TGTGCCACCAGTGTCCCCGGGACAGGAAGAGGTTGGGCCAATCAGCCCCAGCATTTT.

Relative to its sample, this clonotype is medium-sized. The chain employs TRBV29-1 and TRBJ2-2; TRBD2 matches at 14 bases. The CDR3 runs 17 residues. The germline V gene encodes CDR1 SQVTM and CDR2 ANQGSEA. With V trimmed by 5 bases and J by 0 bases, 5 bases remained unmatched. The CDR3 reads CSVSGTSGSANTGELFF. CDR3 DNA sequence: TGCAGCGTTTCCGGGACTAGCGGGAGCGCGAACACCGGGGAGCTGTTTTTT.

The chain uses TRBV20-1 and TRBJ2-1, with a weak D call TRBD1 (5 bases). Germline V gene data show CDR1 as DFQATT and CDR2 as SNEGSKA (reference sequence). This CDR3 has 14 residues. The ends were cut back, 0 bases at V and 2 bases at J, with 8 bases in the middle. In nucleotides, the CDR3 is TGCAGTGCTAGAGAACAGGAAACCTACAATGAGCAGTTCTTC. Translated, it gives CSAREQETYNEQFF.

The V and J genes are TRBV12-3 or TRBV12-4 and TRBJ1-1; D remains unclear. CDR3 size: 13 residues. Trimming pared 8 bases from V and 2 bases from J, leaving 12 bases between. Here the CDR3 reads CASSGLGNTEAFF. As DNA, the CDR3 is TGTGCCAGCTCTGGGCTGGGTAACACTGAAGCTTTCTTT.

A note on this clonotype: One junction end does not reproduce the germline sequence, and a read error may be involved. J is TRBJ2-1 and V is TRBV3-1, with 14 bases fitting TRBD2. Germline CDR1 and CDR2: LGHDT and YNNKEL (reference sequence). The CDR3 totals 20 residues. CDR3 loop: CASSQRGGTSGGSPYNEQFF. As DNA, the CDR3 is TGTGCCAGTAGCCAGCGCGGTGGGACTAGCGGGGGAAGCCCCTACAATGAGCAGTTCTTC.

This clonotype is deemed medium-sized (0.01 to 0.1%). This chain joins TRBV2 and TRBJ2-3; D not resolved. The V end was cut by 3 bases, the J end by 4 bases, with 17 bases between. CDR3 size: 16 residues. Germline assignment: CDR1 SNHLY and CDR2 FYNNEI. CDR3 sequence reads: CASSEQTRPAPDTQYF. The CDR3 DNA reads TGTGCCAGCAGTGAGCAGACACGTCCTGCGCCAGATACGCAGTATTTT.

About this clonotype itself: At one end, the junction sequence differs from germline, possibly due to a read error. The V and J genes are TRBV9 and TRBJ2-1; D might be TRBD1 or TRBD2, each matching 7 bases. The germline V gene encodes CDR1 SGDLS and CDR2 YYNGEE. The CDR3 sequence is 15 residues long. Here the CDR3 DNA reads TGTGCCAGCAGCCCAGGGGGGGGTCCCTACAGTGAGCAGTTCTTC. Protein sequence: CASSPGGGPYSEQFF. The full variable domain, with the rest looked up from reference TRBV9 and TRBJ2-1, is DSGVTQTPKHLITATGQRVTLRCSPRSGDLSVYWYQQSLDQGLQFLIQYYNGEERAKGNILERFSAQQFPDLHSELNLSSLELGDSALYFCASSPGGGPYSEQFFGPGTRLTVL.

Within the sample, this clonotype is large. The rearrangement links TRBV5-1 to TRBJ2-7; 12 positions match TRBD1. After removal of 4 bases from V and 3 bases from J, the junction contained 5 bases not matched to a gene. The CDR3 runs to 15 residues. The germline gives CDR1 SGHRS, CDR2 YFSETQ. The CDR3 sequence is CASSPGQGAIYEQYF. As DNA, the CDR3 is TGCGCCAGCAGCCCGGGACAGGGGGCAATCTACGAGCAGTACTTC.

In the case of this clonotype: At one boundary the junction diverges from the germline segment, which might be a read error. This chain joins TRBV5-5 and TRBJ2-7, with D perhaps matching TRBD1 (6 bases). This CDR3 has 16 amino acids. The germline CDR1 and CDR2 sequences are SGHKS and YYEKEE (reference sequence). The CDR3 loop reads CARSFWGQGGSYGQYF. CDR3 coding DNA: TGTGCCCGCAGCTTCTGGGGGCAGGGCGGTTCCTACGGGCAGTACTTC.

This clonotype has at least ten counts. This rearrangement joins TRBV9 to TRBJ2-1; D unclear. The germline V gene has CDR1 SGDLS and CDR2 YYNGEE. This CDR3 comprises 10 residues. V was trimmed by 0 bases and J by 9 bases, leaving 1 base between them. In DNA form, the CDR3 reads TGTGCCAGCAGCGTAGGTGAGCAGTTCTTC. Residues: CASSVGEQFF.

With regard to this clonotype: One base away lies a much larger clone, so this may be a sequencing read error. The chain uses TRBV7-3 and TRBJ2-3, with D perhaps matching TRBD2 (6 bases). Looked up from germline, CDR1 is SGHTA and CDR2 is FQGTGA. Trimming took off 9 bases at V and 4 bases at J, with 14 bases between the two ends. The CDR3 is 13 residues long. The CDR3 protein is CASGTGGPDTQYF. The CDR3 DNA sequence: TGTGCCAGTGGGACTGGCGGCCCAGATACGCAGTATTTT.

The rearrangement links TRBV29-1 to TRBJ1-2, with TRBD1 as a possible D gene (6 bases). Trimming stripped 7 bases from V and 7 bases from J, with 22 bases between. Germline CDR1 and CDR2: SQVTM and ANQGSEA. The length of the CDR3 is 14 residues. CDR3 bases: TGCAGCGCTTTTACCCACGCTGGCAGGGGTGGCTACACCTTC. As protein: CSAFTHAGRGGYTF.

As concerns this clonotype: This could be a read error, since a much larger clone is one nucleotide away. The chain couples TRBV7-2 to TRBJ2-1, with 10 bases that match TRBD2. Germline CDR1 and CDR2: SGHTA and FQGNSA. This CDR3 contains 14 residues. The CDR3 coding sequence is TGTGCCAGCAGCCTCCTAGCGGGAGCTAATGAGCAGTCCTTC. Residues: CASSLLAGANEQSF.

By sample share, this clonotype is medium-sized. CDR3 residues: CSIQGGGNQPQHF. The CDR3 DNA reads as TGCAGCATCCAAGGGGGGGGCAATCAGCCCCAGCATTTT. This rearrangement joins TRBV29-1 to TRBJ1-5; the D gene is possibly TRBD1 (6 bases). Trimming removed 8 bases from V and 2 bases from J, with 13 bases in between. Germline assignment: CDR1 SQVTM and CDR2 ANQGSEA. The CDR3 loop spans 13 amino acids.

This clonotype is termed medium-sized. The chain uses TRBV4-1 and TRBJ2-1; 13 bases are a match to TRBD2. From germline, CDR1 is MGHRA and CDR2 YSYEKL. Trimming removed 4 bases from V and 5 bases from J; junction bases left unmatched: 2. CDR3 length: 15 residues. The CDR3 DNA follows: TGCGCCAGCAGCCGCGGGACTAGCGGGGACAATGAGCAGTTCTTC. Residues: CASSRGTSGDNEQFF.

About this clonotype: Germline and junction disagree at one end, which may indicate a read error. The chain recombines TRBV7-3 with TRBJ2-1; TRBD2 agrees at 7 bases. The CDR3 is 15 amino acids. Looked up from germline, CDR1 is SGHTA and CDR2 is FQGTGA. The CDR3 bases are TGTGCCAGCAGTTCTAGTGGGAGGGCCTACAATGTGCAGTTCTTC. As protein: CASSSSGRAYNVQFF. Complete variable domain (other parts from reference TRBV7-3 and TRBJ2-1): GAGVSQTPSNKVTEKGKYVELRCDPISGHTALYWYRQSLGQGPEFLIYFQGTGAADDSGLPNDRFFAVRPEGSVSTLKIQRTERGDSAVYLCASSSSGRAYNVQFFGPGTRLTVL.

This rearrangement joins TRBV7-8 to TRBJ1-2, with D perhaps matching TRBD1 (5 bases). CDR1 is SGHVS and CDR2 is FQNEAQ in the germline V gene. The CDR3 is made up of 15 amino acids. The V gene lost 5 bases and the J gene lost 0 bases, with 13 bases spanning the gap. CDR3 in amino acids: CASSPSKQANYGYTF. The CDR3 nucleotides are TGTGCCAGCAGCCCCTCGAAACAGGCTAACTATGGCTACACCTTC.

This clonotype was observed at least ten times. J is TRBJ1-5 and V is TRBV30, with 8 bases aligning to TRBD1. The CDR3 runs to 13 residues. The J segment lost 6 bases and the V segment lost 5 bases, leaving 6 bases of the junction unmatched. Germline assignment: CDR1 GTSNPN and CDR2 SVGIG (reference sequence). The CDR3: CAWGGTGIQPQHF. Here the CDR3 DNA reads TGTGCCTGGGGCGGGACAGGAATTCAGCCCCAGCATTTT.